Listed below are T cell receptor beta chains from one sample, sequenced in a study of cytomegalovirus exposure and HLA in healthy donors. Repertoires were generated with immunoSEQ multiplex PCR, while TCRdb's copy carries only in-frame clones and drops some. The repertoire includes 150,000 to 200,000 clones, roughly 79% of them detected once, and approximately 1% sits in the top ten. The sequencing input was PBMCs. Receptor source: a woman aged 40-49 years in good health and CMV-seronegative. CDR3s include the opening cysteine and the closing phenylalanine or tryptophan. The D gene is left open where the match is weak. Not every row has a clone size; where given, it reads once, few, many or a size class.

>TRBJ2-1|TRBV2|NA|TRBD2
TGTGCCAGCAGTGAAGGTAGCGGGATGATCAATGAGCAGTTCTTC
CASSEGSGMINEQFF
>TRBJ2-5|TRBV5-1|few|TRBD1
TGCGCCAGCAGCCAGGGACAGGGGGGAGAGACCCAGTACTTC
CASSQGQGGETQYF
>TRBJ1-2|TRBV6-5|few|TRBD1
TGTGCCAGCAGCGACCCCGGACAGGGAGACTATGGCTACACCTTC
CASSDPGQGDYGYTF
>TRBJ2-7|TRBV11-3|NA|NA
TGTGCCAGCAGCGCGCGGAGTTTCTACGAGCAGTACTTC
CASSARSFYEQYF
>TRBJ2-3|TRBV6-7|NA|TRBD2
TGTGCCAGCAGTTACTCGATCCTAGCGGGAGAGGGCACAGATACGCAGTATTTT
CASSYSILAGEGTDTQYF
>TRBJ1-4|TRBV15|NA|NA
TGTGCCACCAGCAGAGGGAAGGGGATTGGCGATGAAAAACTGTTTTTT
CATSRGKGIGDEKLFF
>TRBJ1-1|TRBV30|NA|NA
TGTGCCTGGAGTGGGGGGCTTGTGCCAGTAGATGTCACTGAAGCTTTCTTT
CAWSGGLVPVDVTEAFF
>TRBJ2-3|TRBV6-5|once|TRBD2
TGTGCCAGCAGGACTAGCGGGAGTTCAGATACGCAGTATTTT
CASRTSGSSDTQYF
>TRBJ2-1|TRBV29-1|NA|NA
TGCAGCGTTGAAGATTGGCTAGGACAAAACAATGAGCAGTTCTTC
CSVEDWLGQNNEQFF
>TRBJ1-1|TRBV19|NA|TRBD1
TGTGCCAGTAGTATAACAGGGGTGAACACTGAAGCTTTCTTT
CASSITGVNTEAFF
>TRBJ1-3|TRBV2|NA|TRBD1
TGTGCCAGCAGGTCAGATACAGGGGCCGGAAACACCATATATTTT
CASRSDTGAGNTIYF
>TRBJ1-4|TRBV2|once|TRBD1
TGTGCCAGCAGGGGGGACAGGGGGCATGAAAAACTGTTTTTT
CASRGDRGHEKLFF
>TRBJ2-1|TRBV25-1|few|TRBD2
TGTGCCAGCAGTGATGAACGTGGCGGGAGGAATGAGCAGTTCTTC
CASSDERGGRNEQFF
>TRBJ1-1|TRBV20-1|NA|NA
TGCAGTGCTAGAGGCGGCACTGAAGCTTTCTTT
CSARGGTEAFF
>TRBJ2-5|TRBV6-5|NA|TRBD1
TGTGCCAGCAGTTACTCGAGGACAGGGGGTAGCGAGACCCAGTACTTC
CASSYSRTGGSETQYF
>TRBJ2-7|TRBV10-3|NA|NA
TGTGCCATCAGTGAGGACTCAATCTCCTACGAGCAGTACTTC
CAISEDSISYEQYF
>TRBJ2-3|TRBV5-1|NA|TRBD2
TGCGCCAGCAGCGGAACTAGCGGGAGCAGGGCCGCCACAGATACGCAGTATTTT
CASSGTSGSRAATDTQYF
>TRBJ1-5|TRBV27|NA|NA
TGTGCCAGCAGCCGGGCCGCAGGGTCAGATCAGCCCCAGCATTTT
CASSRAAGSDQPQHF
>TRBJ2-2|TRBV27|few|TRBD2
TGTGCCAGCAGTTTCTTAGCGGGAGGGCCGGGGGAGCTGTTTTTT
CASSFLAGGPGELFF